The next 3 T cell receptor beta chains were all read from a single sample in a study of blood T cell repertoires in COVID-19. Measured with immunoSEQ multiplex PCR; TCRdb has only the in-frame clones, and not every one. The sample shows 230,000 or so clones, roughly 89% of them seen only once. Sequences were obtained from peripheral blood. Every receptor here comes from a woman aged 60 to 75 with COVID-19, enrolled during active disease.

This chain connects TRBV19 to TRBJ1-1, with TRBD1 identical over 9 bases. This CDR3 region has 15 residues. V shed 6 bases and J 2 bases; nucleotides not matched to a gene: 7. Germline V lookup: CDR1 LNHDA, CDR2 SQIVND (reference sequence). The CDR3 here is CASREGDRANTEAFF. CDR3 DNA sequence: TGTGCCAGTAGAGAAGGGGACAGGGCCAACACTGAAGCTTTCTTT.

The J gene is TRBJ1-5, the V gene TRBV18; TRBD1 is a possible D gene (6 bases). Germline V CDR1 and CDR2: KGHSH, LQKENI. The CDR3 is 16 amino acids. V shed 2 bases and J shed 5 bases, with 16 bases lying between them. CDR3 in DNA: TGTGCCAGCTCACCAAACGGGGGGGCGAGGGATCAGCCCCAGCATTTT. Translated, it gives CASSPNGGARDQPQHF.

The chain employs TRBV14 and TRBJ1-1, with D unresolved. In germline, CDR1 is SGHDN, CDR2 FVKESK. With 2 bases removed from V and 4 bases from J, the gap between germline ends came to 8 bases. The CDR3 has 13 residues. The CDR3 loop reads CASSQSRGTEAFF. CDR3 nucleotide sequence: TGTGCCAGCAGCCAATCGCGGGGCACTGAAGCTTTCTTT.